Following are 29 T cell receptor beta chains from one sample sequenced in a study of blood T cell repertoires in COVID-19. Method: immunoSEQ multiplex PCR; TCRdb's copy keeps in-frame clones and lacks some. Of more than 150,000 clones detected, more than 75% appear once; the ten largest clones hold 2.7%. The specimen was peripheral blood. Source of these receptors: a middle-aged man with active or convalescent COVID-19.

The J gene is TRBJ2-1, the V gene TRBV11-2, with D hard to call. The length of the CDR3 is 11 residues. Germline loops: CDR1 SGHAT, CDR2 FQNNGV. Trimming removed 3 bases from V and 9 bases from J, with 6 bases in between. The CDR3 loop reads CASSLSSEQFF. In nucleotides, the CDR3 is TGTGCCAGCAGCTTGAGTTCTGAGCAGTTCTTC.

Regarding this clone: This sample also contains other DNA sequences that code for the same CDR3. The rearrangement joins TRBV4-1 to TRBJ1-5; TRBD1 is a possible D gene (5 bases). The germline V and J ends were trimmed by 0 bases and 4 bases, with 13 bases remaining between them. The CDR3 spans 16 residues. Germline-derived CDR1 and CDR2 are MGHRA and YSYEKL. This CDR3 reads CASSQDGGIGNQPQHF. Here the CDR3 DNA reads TGCGCCAGCAGCCAAGACGGGGGGATAGGGAATCAGCCCCAGCATTTT.

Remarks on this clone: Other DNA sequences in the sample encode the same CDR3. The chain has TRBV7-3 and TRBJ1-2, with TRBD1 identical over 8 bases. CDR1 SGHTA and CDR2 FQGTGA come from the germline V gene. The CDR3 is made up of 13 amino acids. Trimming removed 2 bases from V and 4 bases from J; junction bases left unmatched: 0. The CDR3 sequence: CASSLGQGYGYTF. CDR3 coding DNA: TGTGCCAGCAGCTTAGGACAGGGCTATGGCTACACCTTC. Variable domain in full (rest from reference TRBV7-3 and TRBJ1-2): GAGVSQTPSNKVTEKGKYVELRCDPISGHTALYWYRQSLGQGPEFLIYFQGTGAADDSGLPNDRFFAVRPEGSVSTLKIQRTERGDSAVYLCASSLGQGYGYTFGSGTRLTVV.

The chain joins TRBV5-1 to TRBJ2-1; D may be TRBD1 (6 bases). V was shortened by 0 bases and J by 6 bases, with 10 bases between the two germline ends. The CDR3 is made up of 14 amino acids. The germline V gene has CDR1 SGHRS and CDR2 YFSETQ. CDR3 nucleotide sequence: TGCGCCAGCAGCTTGGAGTCCAGGGGCAATGAGCAGTTCTTC. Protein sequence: CASSLESRGNEQFF.

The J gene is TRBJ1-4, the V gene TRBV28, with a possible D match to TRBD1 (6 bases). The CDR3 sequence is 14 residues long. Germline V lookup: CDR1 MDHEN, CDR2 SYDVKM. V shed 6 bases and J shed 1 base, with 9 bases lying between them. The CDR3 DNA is TGTGCCAGCAGGCTGACAGGAACTAATGAAAAACTGTTTTTT. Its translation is CASRLTGTNEKLFF.

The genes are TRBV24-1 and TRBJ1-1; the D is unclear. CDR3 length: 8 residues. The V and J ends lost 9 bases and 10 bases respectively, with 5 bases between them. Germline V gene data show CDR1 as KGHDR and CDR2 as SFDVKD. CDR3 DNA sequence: TGTGCCACCCGAGGAGCTTTCTTT. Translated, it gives CATRGAFF.

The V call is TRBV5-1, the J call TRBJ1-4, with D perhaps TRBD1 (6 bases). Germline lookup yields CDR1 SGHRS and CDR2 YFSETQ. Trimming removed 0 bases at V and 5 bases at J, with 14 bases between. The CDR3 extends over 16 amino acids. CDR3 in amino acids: CASSLAPDSLNEKLFF. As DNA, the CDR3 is TGCGCCAGCAGCTTGGCCCCGGACAGCCTGAATGAAAAACTGTTTTTT.

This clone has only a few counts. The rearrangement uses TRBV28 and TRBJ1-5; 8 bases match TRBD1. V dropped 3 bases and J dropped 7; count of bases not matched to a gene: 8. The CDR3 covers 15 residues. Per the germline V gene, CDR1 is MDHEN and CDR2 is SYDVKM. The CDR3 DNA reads TGTGCCAGCAGTTTTGGCAGGGGGCGGGCGCAGCCCCAGCATTTT. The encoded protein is CASSFGRGRAQPQHF.

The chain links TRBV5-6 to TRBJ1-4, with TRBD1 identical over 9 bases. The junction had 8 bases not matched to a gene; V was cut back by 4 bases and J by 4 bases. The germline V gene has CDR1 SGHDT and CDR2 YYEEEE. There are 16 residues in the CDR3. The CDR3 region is CASSARGTGLNEKLFF. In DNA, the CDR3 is TGTGCCAGCAGCGCCCGCGGGACAGGGCTTAATGAAAAACTGTTTTTT.

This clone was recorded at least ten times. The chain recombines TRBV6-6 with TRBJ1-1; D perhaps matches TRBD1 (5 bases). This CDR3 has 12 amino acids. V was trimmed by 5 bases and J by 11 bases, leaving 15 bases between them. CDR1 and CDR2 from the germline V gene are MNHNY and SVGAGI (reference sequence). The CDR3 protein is CASSVGQAVAFF. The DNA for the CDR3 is TGTGCCAGCAGTGTAGGACAAGCCGTGGCTTTCTTT.

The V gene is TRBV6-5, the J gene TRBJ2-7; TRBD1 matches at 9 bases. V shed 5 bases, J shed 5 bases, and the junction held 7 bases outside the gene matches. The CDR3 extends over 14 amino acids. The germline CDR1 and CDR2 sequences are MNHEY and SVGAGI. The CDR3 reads CASSKQGASDEQYF. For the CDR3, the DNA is TGTGCCAGCAGTAAACAGGGGGCGTCGGACGAGCAGTACTTC.

CDR3 in amino acids: CASSPAGRNKGTEAFF. DNA for the CDR3: TGTGCCAGCTCACCAGCGGGACGGAACAAGGGGACTGAAGCTTTCTTT. The J gene is TRBJ1-1, the V gene TRBV18, with D perhaps matching TRBD1 (5 bases). The CDR3 is 16 residues long. V was clipped by 2 bases and J by 5 bases, with 18 bases between them. CDR1 is KGHSH and CDR2 is LQKENI in the germline V gene.

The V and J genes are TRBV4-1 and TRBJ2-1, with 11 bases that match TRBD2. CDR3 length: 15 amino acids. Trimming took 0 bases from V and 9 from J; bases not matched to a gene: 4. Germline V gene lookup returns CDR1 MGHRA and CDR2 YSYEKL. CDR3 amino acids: CASSQESLAGGEQFF. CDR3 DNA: TGCGCCAGCAGCCAAGAATCCCTAGCGGGGGGTGAGCAGTTCTTC.

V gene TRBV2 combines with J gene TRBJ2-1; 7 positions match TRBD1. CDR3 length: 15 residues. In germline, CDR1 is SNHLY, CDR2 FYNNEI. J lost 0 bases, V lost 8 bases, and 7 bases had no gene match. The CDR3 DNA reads TGTGCCAGCCTCAGGGGGTCTAGCTCCTACAATGAGCAGTTCTTC. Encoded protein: CASLRGSSSYNEQFF.

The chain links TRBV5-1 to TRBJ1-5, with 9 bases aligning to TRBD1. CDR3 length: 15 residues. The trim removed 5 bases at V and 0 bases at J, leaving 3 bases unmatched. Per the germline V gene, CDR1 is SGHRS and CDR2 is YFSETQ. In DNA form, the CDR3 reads TGCGCCAGCAGACGGACAGGGGATAGCAATCAGCCCCAGCATTTT. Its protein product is CASRRTGDSNQPQHF.

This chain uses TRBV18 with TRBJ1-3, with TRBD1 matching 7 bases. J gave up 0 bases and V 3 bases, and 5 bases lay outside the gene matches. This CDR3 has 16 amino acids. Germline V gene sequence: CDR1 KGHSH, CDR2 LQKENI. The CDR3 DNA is TGTGCCAGCTCACCCCGACAGGGCCTCTCTGGAAACACCATATATTTT. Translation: CASSPRQGLSGNTIYF.

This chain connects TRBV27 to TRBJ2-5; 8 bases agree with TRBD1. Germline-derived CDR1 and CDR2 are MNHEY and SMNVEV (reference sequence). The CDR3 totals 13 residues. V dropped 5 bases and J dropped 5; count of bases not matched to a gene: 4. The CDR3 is CASSQGARETQYF. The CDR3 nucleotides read TGTGCCAGCAGTCAGGGGGCGAGGGAGACCCAGTACTTC.

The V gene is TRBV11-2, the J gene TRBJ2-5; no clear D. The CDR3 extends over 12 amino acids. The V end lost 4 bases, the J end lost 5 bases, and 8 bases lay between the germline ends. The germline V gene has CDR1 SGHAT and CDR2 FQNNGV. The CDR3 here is CASSYSRETQYF. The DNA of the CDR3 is TGTGCCAGCAGCTATAGTCGGGAGACCCAGTACTTC.

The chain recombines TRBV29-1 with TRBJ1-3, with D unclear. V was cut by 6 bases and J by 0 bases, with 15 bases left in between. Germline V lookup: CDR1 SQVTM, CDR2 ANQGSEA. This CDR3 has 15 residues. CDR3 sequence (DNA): TGCAGCGTGGCCGGCGGGTCTAGCTCTGGAAACACCATATATTTT. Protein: CSVAGGSSSGNTIYF. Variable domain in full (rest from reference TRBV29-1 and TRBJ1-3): SAVISQKPSRDICQRGTSLTIQCQVDSQVTMMFWYRQQPGQSLTLIATANQGSEATYESGFVIDKFPISRPNLTFSTLTVSNMSPEDSSIYLCSVAGGSSSGNTIYFGEGSWLTVV.

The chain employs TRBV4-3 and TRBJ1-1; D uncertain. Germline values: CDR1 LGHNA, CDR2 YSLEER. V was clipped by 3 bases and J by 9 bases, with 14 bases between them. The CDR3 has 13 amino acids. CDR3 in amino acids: CASSQGGVNQAFF. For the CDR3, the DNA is TGCGCCAGCAGCCAGGGAGGAGTCAACCAAGCTTTCTTT.

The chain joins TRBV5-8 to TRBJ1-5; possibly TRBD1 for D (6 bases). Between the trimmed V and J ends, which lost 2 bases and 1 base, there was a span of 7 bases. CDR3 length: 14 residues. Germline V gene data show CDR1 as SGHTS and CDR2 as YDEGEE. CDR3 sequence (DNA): TGTGCCAGCAGCTTAGGACAGAGCAATCAGCCCCAGCATTTT. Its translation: CASSLGQSNQPQHF.

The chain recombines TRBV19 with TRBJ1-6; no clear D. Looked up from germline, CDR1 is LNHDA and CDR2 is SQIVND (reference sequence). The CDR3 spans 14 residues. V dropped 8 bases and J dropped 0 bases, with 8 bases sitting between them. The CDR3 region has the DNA TGTGCCAGTGGGCGAAGCTCCTATAATTCACCCCTCCACTTT. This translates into CASGRSSYNSPLHF.

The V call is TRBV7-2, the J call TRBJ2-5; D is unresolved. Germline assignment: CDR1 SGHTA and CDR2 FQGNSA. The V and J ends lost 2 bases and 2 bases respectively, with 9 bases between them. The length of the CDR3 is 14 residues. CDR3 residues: CASSLMTPQETQYF. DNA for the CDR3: TGTGCCAGCAGCTTAATGACACCGCAAGAGACCCAGTACTTC.

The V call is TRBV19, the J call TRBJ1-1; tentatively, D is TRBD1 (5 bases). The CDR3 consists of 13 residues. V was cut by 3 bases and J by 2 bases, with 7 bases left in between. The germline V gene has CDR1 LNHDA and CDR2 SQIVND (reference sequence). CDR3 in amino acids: CASSITGNTEAFF. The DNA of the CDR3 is TGTGCCAGTAGTATTACAGGTAACACTGAAGCTTTCTTT.

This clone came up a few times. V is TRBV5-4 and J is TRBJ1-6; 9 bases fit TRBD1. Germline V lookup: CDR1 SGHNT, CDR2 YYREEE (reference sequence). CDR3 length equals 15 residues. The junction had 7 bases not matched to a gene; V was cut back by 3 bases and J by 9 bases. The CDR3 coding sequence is TGTGCCAGCAGCTCGGACAGGGGAATAGGTTCACCCCTCCACTTT. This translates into CASSSDRGIGSPLHF.

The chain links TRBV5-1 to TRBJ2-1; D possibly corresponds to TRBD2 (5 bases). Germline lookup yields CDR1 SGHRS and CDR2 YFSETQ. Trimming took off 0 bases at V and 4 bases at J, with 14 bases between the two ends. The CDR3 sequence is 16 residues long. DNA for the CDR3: TGCGCCAGCAGCTTGGTAATAGGGAGTGGGTACAATGAGCAGTTCTTC. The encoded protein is CASSLVIGSGYNEQFF.

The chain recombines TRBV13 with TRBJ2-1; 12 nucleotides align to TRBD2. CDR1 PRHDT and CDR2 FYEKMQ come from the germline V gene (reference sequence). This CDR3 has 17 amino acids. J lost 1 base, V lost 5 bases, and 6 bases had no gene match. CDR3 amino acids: CASSPRLAGESYNEQFF. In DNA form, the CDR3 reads TGTGCCAGCAGCCCACGACTAGCGGGGGAGTCCTACAATGAGCAGTTCTTC. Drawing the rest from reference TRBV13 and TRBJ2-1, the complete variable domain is AAGVIQSPRHLIKEKRETATLKCYPIPRHDTVYWYQQGPGQDPQFLISFYEKMQSDKGSIPDRFSAQQFSDYHSELNMSSLELGDSALYFCASSPRLAGESYNEQFFGPGTRLTVL.

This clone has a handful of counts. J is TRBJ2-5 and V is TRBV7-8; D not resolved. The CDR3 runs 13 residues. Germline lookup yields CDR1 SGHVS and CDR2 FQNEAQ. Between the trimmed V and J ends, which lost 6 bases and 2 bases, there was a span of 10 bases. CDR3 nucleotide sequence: TGTGCCAGCAGAAAGAACAGTCAAGAGACCCAGTACTTC. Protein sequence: CASRKNSQETQYF.

The CDR3 protein is CASSVGGVDSPLHF. The CDR3 DNA reads as TGTGCCAGCAGCGTAGGCGGGGTCGATTCACCCCTCCACTTT. The chain carries TRBV9 and TRBJ1-6; unclear D gene. The V gene lost 0 bases and the J gene lost 8 bases, with 9 bases spanning the gap. CDR3 length: 14 amino acids. Per germline, CDR1 SGDLS and CDR2 YYNGEE.